Listed below are T cell receptor beta chains from one sample, sequenced in a study of blood T cell repertoires in COVID-19. The repertoire was sequenced with immunoSEQ multiplex PCR; TCRdb's copy has only in-frame clones and lacks some. Seen here are a few hundred thousand clones, roughly 86% observed once, and the top ten hold around 8%. Material for sequencing was peripheral blood. The receptors here all came from a woman aged 45-65 years who had recovered from COVID-19. Both conserved end residues are part of each CDR3. D genes are given only for firm matches. Size values are once, few and many counts, or a class for expanded clones, and some rows have none.

CDR3 DNA: TGTGCCAGCAGCTTAGTGGCCGGGACAGGGGGAGGAAACACCATATATTTT
CDR3 protein: CASSLVAGTGGGNTIYF
V gene: TRBV13
D gene: TRBD1
J gene: TRBJ1-3
clone size: NA

CDR3 DNA: TGTGCCAGCCAACCCTTGGCGGGAGGATCCTACAATGAGCAGTTCTTC
CDR3 protein: CASQPLAGGSYNEQFF
V gene: TRBV19
D gene: TRBD2
J gene: TRBJ2-1
clone size: few

CDR3 DNA: TGTGCCAGCAAGGCGGCGAACTATGGCTACACCTTC
CDR3 protein: CASKAANYGYTF
V gene: TRBV6-5
D gene: NA
J gene: TRBJ1-2
clone size: NA

CDR3 DNA: TGTGCCAGTACCCCCCATCCGACACCCGGGAACACTGAAGCTTTCTTT
CDR3 protein: CASTPHPTPGNTEAFF
V gene: TRBV19
D gene: NA
J gene: TRBJ1-1
clone size: NA

CDR3 DNA: TGTGCCAGCAGCTTATACGGACAGGGACTCAGCACAGATACGCAGTATTTT
CDR3 protein: CASSLYGQGLSTDTQYF
V gene: TRBV7-2
D gene: TRBD1
J gene: TRBJ2-3
clone size: once

CDR3 DNA: TGTGCCAGCAGCTCTGCGGGAGGGGCAGATACGCAGTATTTT
CDR3 protein: CASSSAGGADTQYF
V gene: TRBV7-3
D gene: TRBD2
J gene: TRBJ2-3
clone size: NA

CDR3 DNA: TGTGCCAGCAGTTCCTGGACAGGGGCGGACACAGATACGCAGTATTTT
CDR3 protein: CASSSWTGADTDTQYF
V gene: TRBV28
D gene: TRBD1
J gene: TRBJ2-3
clone size: NA

CDR3 DNA: TGTGCCAGCAGCTTGGGCCTAGCGGGCCAGAACAATGAGCAGTTCTTC
CDR3 protein: CASSLGLAGQNNEQFF
V gene: TRBV5-4
D gene: TRBD2
J gene: TRBJ2-1
clone size: NA

CDR3 DNA: TGTGCCAGCAGCTTTCGTGGCGGGAGTTACATTCAGTACTTC
CDR3 protein: CASSFRGGSYIQYF
V gene: TRBV5-4
D gene: TRBD2
J gene: TRBJ2-4
clone size: once

CDR3 DNA: TGTGCCAGCAGCGGACTAGCGGGAGGGCCGAATGAGCAGTTCTTC
CDR3 protein: CASSGLAGGPNEQFF
V gene: TRBV9
D gene: TRBD2
J gene: TRBJ2-1
clone size: NA

CDR3 DNA: TGTGCCTGGAGCCTACAGGGCCTTGAACCCCTCCACTTT
CDR3 protein: CAWSLQGLEPLHF
V gene: TRBV30
D gene: NA
J gene: TRBJ1-6
clone size: NA

CDR3 DNA: TGTGCCAGCAGCTCCACAGGGGACGAGCAGTACTTC
CDR3 protein: CASSSTGDEQYF
V gene: TRBV3-1/TRBV3-2
D gene: TRBD1
J gene: TRBJ2-7
clone size: NA

CDR3 DNA: TGTGCCAGTAGTAACCGGGACAGGGATCAGCCCCAGCATTTT
CDR3 protein: CASSNRDRDQPQHF
V gene: TRBV19
D gene: TRBD1
J gene: TRBJ1-5
clone size: NA

CDR3 DNA: TGTGCCAGCAGCGTCGTCCGATCTAGCGGGAGGGCCCACACCGGGGAGCTGTTTTTT
CDR3 protein: CASSVVRSSGRAHTGELFF
V gene: TRBV9
D gene: TRBD2
J gene: TRBJ2-2
clone size: once

CDR3 DNA: TGTGCCACCAGCAGAGATGTGGGGCCCTACGAGCAGTACTTC
CDR3 protein: CATSRDVGPYEQYF
V gene: TRBV15
D gene: NA
J gene: TRBJ2-7
clone size: few

CDR3 DNA: TGCGCCAGCAGCCAAGGTAGGACAGGGCGCTCTGAAGCTTTCTTT
CDR3 protein: CASSQGRTGRSEAFF
V gene: TRBV4-1
D gene: TRBD1
J gene: TRBJ1-1
clone size: NA

CDR3 DNA: TGTGCCAGTAGTATACGACGAGGAAGTAATGAAAAACTGTTTTTT
CDR3 protein: CASSIRRGSNEKLFF
V gene: TRBV19
D gene: NA
J gene: TRBJ1-4
clone size: NA